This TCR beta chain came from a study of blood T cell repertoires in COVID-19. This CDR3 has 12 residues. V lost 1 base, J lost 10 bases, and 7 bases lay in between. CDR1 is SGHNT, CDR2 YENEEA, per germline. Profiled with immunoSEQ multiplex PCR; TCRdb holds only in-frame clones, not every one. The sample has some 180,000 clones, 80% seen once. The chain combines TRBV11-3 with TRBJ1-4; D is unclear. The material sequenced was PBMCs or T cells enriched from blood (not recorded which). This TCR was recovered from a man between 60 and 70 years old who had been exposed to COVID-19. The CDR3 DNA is TGTGCCAGCAGCTTAGCTATTGGAAAACTGTTTTTT. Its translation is CASSLAIGKLFF.